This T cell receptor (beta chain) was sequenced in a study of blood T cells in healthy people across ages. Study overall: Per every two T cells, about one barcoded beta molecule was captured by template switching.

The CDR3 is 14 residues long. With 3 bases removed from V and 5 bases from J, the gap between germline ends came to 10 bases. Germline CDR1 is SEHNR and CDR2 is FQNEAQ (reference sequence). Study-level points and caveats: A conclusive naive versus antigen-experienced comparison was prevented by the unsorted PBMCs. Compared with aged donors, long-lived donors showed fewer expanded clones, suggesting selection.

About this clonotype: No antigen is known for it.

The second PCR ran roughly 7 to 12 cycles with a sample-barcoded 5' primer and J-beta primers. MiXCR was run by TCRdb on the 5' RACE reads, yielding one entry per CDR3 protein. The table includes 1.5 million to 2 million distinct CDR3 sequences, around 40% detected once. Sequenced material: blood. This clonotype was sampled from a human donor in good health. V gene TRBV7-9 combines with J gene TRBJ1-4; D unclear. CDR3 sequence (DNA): TGTGCCAGCAGCTTCCCCCCGGAGAATGAAAAACTGTTTTTT. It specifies CASSFPPENEKLFF. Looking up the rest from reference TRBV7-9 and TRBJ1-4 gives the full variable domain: DTGVSQNPRHKITKRGQNVTFRCDPISEHNRLYWYRQTLGQGPEFLTYFQNEAQLEKSRLLSDRFSAERPKGSFSTLEIQRTEQGDSAMYLCASSFPPENEKLFFGSGTQLSVL.